A selection of T cell receptor beta chains follows, all from one sample in a study of blood T cells in healthy people across ages. TCRdb ran MiXCR on the 5' RACE reads and lists one entry per CDR3 protein. The table lists 1.5 million to 1.8 million distinct CDR3 sequences, approximately 42% of them singletons. Sequenced sample: blood. These receptors were obtained from a woman in her late teens or twenties in good health. The conserved cysteine and the conserved F or W are not part of the CDR3 here. D genes are given only for firm matches. Some rows have no size entry. The others give once, few or many, or a class for an expanded clone.

D: .; size: .; V: TRBV7-6; CDR3: ASSLFVRKGSNEQF
D: .; size: .; V: TRBV10-3; CDR3: AISESIADVETQY
D: .; size: few; V: TRBV27; CDR3: ASSFWPTYQETQY
D: .; size: .; V: TRBV7-2; CDR3: ASSLVMAGYGYT
D: .; size: .; V: TRBV5-1; CDR3: ASSDGRGKDTQY
D: .; size: .; V: TRBV20-1; CDR3: SARLGLSTDTQY
D: .; size: .; V: TRBV6-4; CDR3: ASSEFTDTGELF
D: TRBD2; size: few; V: TRBV9; CDR3: ASSVAIAGANEQF
D: TRBD2; size: .; V: TRBV20-1; CDR3: SARVLGVGSGPSDNEQF
D: TRBD1; size: .; V: TRBV7-9; CDR3: ASSSLGPGGWNSPLH
D: .; size: .; V: TRBV19; CDR3: ASSRVSETQY
D: .; size: .; V: TRBV6-5; CDR3: ASSYGVSAEAF
D: .; size: once; V: TRBV7-6; CDR3: ASSLEIGRENTEAF
D: .; size: few; V: TRBV11-2; CDR3: ASSLAGRFYGYT
D: TRBD1; size: many; V: TRBV20-1; CDR3: SAADRATDTQY
D: .; size: few; V: TRBV7-2; CDR3: ASSFARTGRNEQF
D: .; size: .; V: TRBV4-2; CDR3: ASSQDRGSGEQY
D: .; size: .; V: TRBV20-1; CDR3: SAPPAPADYTDTQY
D: .; size: few; V: TRBV20-1; CDR3: SADPGGRAYEQY
D: .; size: .; V: TRBV27; CDR3: ASSLIPVGYEQY
D: .; size: .; V: TRBV7-9; CDR3: ASSVDRATGEAF
D: .; size: few; V: TRBV6-5; CDR3: ASSGYLLPPFGYT
D: .; size: few; V: TRBV4-1; CDR3: ASSPKEGDSNQPQH
D: TRBD1; size: .; V: TRBV20-1; CDR3: SARGDRRFGYT
D: TRBD1; size: .; V: TRBV2; CDR3: ASSRQGPDEKLF
D: TRBD1; size: .; V: TRBV27; CDR3: ASSWDRGFEQY
D: .; size: .; V: TRBV6-2/TRBV6-3; CDR3: ASSLRKGPQH
D: .; size: few; V: TRBV25-1; CDR3: ASTLEGVWNNEQY
D: TRBD1; size: .; V: TRBV29-1; CDR3: SGSRQGNIQY
D: .; size: .; V: TRBV29-1; CDR3: SAEGRLNTEAF
D: TRBD2; size: few; V: TRBV12-3/TRBV12-4; CDR3: ASRYGTSGQETQY
D: .; size: few; V: TRBV7-8; CDR3: ASSFKVVGKQF
D: TRBD1; size: .; V: TRBV12-3/TRBV12-4; CDR3: ASSLGETGVEKLF
D: TRBD1; size: once; V: TRBV10-3; CDR3: AISELPGGTAVGTEAF
D: TRBD2; size: few; V: TRBV20-1; CDR3: SARDPSRPGTRSYEQF
D: TRBD1; size: .; V: TRBV5-8; CDR3: ASSLGTGANEQF
D: TRBD1; size: .; V: TRBV2; CDR3: ASREGQGSSNEQY
D: TRBD2; size: .; V: TRBV7-9; CDR3: ASSLSRGGPLNEQF
D: .; size: .; V: TRBV10-3; CDR3: AISRGDQETQY